This T cell receptor beta chain derives from a study of blood T cell repertoires in COVID-19. Whole-study context: Samples came from the United States, Italy and Spain, spanning acute and convalescent COVID-19. T cells, B-cell-depleted T cells, or PBMCs supplied cDNA or gDNA.

The CDR3 runs to 15 residues. Trimming took 1 base from V and 6 from J, leaving 13 bases between them. Per germline, CDR1 MGHRA and CDR2 YSYEKL. Seattle researchers signed up patients amid active infection and tracked them longitudinally. Method: immunoSEQ multiplex PCR; TCRdb's copy keeps in-frame clones and lacks some. The repertoire holds hundreds of thousands of clones, with approximately 90% as singletons. The rearrangement joins TRBV4-1 to TRBJ2-1; D unresolved. The source of this sequence is a man between 18 and 29 years old with COVID-19, enrolled during active disease. The sample taken for sequencing was peripheral blood. CDR3 coding DNA: TGCGCCAGCAGCCAAGTATCTAATTTTGTCAATGAGCAGTTCTTC. Encoded protein: CASSQVSNFVNEQFF.